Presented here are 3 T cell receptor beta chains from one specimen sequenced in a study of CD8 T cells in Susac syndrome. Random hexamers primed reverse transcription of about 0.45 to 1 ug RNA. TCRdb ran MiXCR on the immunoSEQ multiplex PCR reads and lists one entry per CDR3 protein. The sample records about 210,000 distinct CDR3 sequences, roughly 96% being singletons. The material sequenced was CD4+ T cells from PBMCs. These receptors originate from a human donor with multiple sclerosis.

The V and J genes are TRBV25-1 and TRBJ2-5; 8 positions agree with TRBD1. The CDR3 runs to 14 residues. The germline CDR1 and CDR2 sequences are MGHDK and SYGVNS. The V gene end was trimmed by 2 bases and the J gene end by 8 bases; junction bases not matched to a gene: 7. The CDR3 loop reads CASSETPGQATQYF. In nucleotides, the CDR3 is TGTGCCAGCAGTGAAACACCGGGACAGGCAACCCAGTACTTC.

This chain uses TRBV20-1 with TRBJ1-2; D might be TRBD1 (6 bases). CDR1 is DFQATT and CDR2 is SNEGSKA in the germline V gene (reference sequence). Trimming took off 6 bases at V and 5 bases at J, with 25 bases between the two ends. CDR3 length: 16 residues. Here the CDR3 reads CSAPPGSGAQGYGYTF. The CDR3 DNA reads TGCAGTGCCCCCCCGGGATCAGGGGCGCAGGGGTATGGCTACACCTTC.

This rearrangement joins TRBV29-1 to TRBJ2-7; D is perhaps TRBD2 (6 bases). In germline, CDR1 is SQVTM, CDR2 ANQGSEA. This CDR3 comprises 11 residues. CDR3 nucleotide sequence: TGCAGTGGGGGGAATAGTCTGGAGCAGTACTTC. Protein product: CSGGNSLEQYF.